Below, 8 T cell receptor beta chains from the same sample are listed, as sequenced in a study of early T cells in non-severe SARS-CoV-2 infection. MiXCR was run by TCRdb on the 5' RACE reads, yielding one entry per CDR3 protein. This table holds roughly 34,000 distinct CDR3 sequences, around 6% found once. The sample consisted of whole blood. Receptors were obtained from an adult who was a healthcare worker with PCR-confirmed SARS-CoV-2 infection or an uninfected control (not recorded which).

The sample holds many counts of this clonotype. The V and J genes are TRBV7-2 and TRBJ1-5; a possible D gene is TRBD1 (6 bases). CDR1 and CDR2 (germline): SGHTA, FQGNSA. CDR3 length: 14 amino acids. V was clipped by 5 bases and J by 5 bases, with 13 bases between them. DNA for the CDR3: TGTGCCAGCAGCCCAAACAGGGCCGATCAGCCCCAGCATTTT. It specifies CASSPNRADQPQHF.

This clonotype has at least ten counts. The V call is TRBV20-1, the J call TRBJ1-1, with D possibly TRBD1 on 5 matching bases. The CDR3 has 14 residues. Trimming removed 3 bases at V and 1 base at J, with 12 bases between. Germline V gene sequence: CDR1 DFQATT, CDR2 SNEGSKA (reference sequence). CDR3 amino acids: CSASAKTANTEAFF. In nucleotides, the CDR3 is TGCAGTGCTAGTGCCAAGACAGCGAACACTGAAGCTTTCTTT.

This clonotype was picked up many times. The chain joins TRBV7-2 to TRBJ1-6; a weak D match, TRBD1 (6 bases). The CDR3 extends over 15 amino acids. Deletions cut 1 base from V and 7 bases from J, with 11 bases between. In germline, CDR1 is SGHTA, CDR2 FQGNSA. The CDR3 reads CASSLGTATNSPLHF. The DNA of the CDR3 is TGTGCCAGCAGCTTAGGGACAGCTACGAATTCACCCCTCCACTTT.

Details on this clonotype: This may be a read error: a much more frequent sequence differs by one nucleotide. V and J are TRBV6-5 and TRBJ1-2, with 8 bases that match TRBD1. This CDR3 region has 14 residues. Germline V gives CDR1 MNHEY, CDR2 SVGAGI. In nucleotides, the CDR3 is TGTACCAGCAGTTTCACGGGCCAGGGGGCTATCTACACCTTC. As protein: CTSSFTGQGAIYTF.

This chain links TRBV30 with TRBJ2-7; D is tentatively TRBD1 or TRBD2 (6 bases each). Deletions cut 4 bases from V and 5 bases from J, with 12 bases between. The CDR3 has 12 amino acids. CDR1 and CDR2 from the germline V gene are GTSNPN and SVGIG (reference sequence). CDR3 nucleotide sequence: TGTGCCTGGAATAGGGGGGCGGACGAGCAGTACTTC. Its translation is CAWNRGADEQYF.

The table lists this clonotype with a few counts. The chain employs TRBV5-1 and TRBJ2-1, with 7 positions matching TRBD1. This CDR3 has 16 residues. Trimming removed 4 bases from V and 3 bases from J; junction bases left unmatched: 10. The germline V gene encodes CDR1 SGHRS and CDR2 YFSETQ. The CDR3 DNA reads TGCGCCAGCAGCCGTGATCCGGGACAGAACTACAATGAGCAGTTCTTC. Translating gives CASSRDPGQNYNEQFF.

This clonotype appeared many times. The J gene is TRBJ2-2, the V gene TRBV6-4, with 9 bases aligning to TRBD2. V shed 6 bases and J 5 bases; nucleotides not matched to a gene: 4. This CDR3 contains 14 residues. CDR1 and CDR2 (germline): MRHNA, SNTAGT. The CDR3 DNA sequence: TGTGCCAGCAGAGTAGCGGGGGAGACCGGGGAGCTGTTTTTT. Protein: CASRVAGETGELFF.

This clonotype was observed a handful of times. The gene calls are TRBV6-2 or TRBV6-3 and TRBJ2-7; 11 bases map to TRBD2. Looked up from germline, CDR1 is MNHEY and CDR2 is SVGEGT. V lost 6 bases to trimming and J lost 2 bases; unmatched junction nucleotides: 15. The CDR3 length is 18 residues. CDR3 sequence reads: CASRPTLAGGFGAYEQYF. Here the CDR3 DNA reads TGTGCCAGCAGACCAACTCTAGCGGGGGGATTCGGGGCCTACGAGCAGTACTTC.